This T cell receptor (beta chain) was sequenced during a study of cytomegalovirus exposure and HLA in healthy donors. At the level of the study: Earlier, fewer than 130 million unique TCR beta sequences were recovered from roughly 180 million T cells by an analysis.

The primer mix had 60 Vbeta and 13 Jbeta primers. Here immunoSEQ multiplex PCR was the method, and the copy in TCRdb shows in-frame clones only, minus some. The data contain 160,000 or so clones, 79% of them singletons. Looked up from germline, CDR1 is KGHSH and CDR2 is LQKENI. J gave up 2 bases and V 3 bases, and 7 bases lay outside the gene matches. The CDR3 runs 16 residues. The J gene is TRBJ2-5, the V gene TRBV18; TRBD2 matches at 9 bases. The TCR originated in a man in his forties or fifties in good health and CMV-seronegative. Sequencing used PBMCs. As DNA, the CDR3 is TGTGCCAGCTCACCTCTACCGGGACTAGCTCAAGAGACCCAGTACTTC. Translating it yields CASSPLPGLAQETQYF.